This TCR beta chain appears in the sequencing data of a study of vaccination and CD4 T cells after COVID-19. Study-wide context: Two doses of either BNT162b2 or mRNA-1273 vaccine were given to participants. General study results and limits: There were relatively few convalescent patients studied, and there were no early post-infection timepoints.

This clonotype turned up a few times. The target antigen is unknown. The time point was: late sampling 161 to 241 days after vaccination in three convalescent patients. The treatment was: approximately nine-day PBMC culture with coronavirus spike peptide pools or control peptides (ViraFEST assay). Sequenced with the Oncomine TCR Beta short-read assay was DNA taken from cultured CD4+ T cells. Cultured CD4+ T cells yielded the extracted genomic DNA. TCRdb passed the PCR reads through MiXCR, listing each CDR3 protein once. The sample yields 20,000 to 25,000 distinct CDR3 sequences, about 31% seen once. Material: CD4+ T cells from blood, cultured in vitro, obtained about 7 months after SARS-CoV-2 vaccination. This receptor was identified in a human donor who had recovered from COVID-19.

The CDR3 DNA reads TGTGCCACCAGTGGGGCCGGAGCAGCGAACACTGAAGCTTTCTTT. Protein sequence: CATSGAGAANTEAFF. The chain carries TRBV24-1 and TRBJ1-1; no reliable D call. This CDR3 is built from 15 residues. V gave up 5 bases and J gave up 1 base, with 13 bases separating them. Germline-derived CDR1 and CDR2 are KGHDR and SFDVKD.